This is a list of T cell receptor beta chains from one sample in a study of cytomegalovirus exposure and HLA in healthy donors. Data came from immunoSEQ multiplex PCR; TCRdb stores just in-frame clones and leaves some out. The sample contains about 120,000 clones, roughly 70% of which appear only once. Material: PBMCs. All receptors come from a woman between 40 and 50 years old in good health and CMV-seropositive. Both conserved end residues are part of each CDR3. D genes are given only for firm matches. The size field is filled for only some rows; it gives once, few, many or a size class.

TRBV6-1,few,TRBJ1-1,TRBD1,CASTSTGVGTEAFF,TGTGCCAGCACCTCGACAGGGGTTGGCACTGAAGCTTTCTTT
TRBV5-1,.,TRBJ2-2,.,CASSLVQGNPGELFF,TGCGCCAGCAGCTTGGTCCAGGGGAATCCCGGGGAGCTGTTTTTT
TRBV15,.,TRBJ2-1,TRBD1,CATSREAGGGQRDEQFF,TGTGCCACCAGCAGAGAGGCAGGGGGCGGACAAAGGGATGAGCAGTTCTTC
TRBV30,.,TRBJ1-5,.,CAWSGYTDFYSNQPQHF,TGTGCCTGGAGTGGGTATACAGATTTTTATAGCAATCAGCCCCAGCATTTT
TRBV7-3,.,TRBJ2-5,.,CASSSGRIGGQETQYF,TGTGCCAGCAGCTCCGGACGTATAGGGGGCCAAGAGACCCAGTACTTC
TRBV25-1,.,TRBJ1-2,.,CASSDKPQVSGYTF,TGTGCCAGCAGTGACAAACCGCAGGTATCCGGCTACACCTTC
TRBV27,.,TRBJ2-7,.,CASSFTPTYEQYF,TGTGCCAGCAGTTTTACACCCACCTACGAGCAGTACTTC
TRBV5-4,.,TRBJ2-7,TRBD1,CASSLMTGIYEQYF,TGTGCCAGCAGCCTCATGACAGGGATCTACGAGCAGTACTTC
TRBV5-4,.,TRBJ1-1,TRBD1,CASSRGQDLYTEAFF,TGTGCCAGCAGCCGCGGACAGGATTTGTACACTGAAGCTTTCTTT
TRBV6-5,.,TRBJ1-2,.,CASSYIQGQGGGYTF,TGTGCCAGCAGTTACATTCAGGGGCAGGGCGGCGGCTACACCTTC
TRBV19,few,TRBJ2-5,.,CASTLSGGHLETQYF,TGTGCCAGTACCCTTAGCGGAGGACATTTGGAGACCCAGTACTTC
TRBV6-5,.,TRBJ2-7,TRBD2,CASSYSSRLAPYEQYF,TGTGCCAGCAGTTACTCTAGTCGACTAGCCCCCTACGAGCAGTACTTC